The text below deals with one T cell receptor beta chain. This CDR3 spans 17 amino acids. Germline trimming cut 0 bases from V and 5 bases from J; bases unmatched to any gene: 13. Germline V CDR1 and CDR2: MNHNS, SASEGT. Clones were read by immunoSEQ multiplex PCR, and TCRdb kept only the in-frame ones, dropping some. Found here are 60,000 to 90,000 clones, 95% to 98% of them singletons; the top ten hold under 0.35%. This entry comes from a study of technical replicates of blood from several donors. Input material: T cells isolated from PBMCs. The TCR sequence derives from a human donor in good health. This chain joins TRBV6-1 and TRBJ2-7, with 7 bases lining up with TRBD1. CDR3 region: CASSEALYGTVYDEQYF. The CDR3 nucleotides read TGTGCCAGCAGTGAAGCGCTTTACGGGACAGTCTATGACGAGCAGTACTTC.